This entry is about one T cell receptor (beta chain). This sample stems from a study of blood T cells in healthy people across ages. Sample-barcoded 5' priming and a J-beta primer mix drove a second PCR of roughly 7 to 11 cycles. Every cDNA molecule bore a tag from a template-switch adaptor containing 12 random nucleotides. MiXCR, applied by TCRdb to the 5' RACE reads, yields one record per CDR3 protein. The sample records over a million distinct CDR3 sequences, under 30% being singletons. This CDR3 has 13 residues. The trim removed 6 bases at V and 6 bases at J, leaving 5 bases unmatched. Germline loops: CDR1 SNHLY, CDR2 FYNNEI. These data also featured in a second study, about T cells of mothers and their children.

Sequenced input: blood. The TCR was taken from a girl aged 2-10 years in good health. The chain has TRBV2 and TRBJ2-7, with 10 bases aligning to TRBD1. CDR3 sequence reads: CASRGTGAFEQYF. The DNA for the CDR3 is TGTGCCAGCAGAGGGACAGGGGCTTTCGAGCAGTACTTC.